What follows are 28 T cell receptor beta chains derived from one specimen sequenced in a study of blood T cell repertoires in COVID-19. Repertoires were generated with immunoSEQ multiplex PCR, while TCRdb's copy carries only in-frame clones and drops some. The table shows some 150,000 clones, with around nine tenths occurring only once. The specimen sequenced was peripheral blood. The receptors were sampled from a woman aged 50 to 60 with active or convalescent COVID-19.

In this sample, this clone turned up once. The chain links TRBV3-1 (or the pseudogene TRBV3-2) to TRBJ2-3; 14 nucleotides line up with TRBD2. The V and J ends lost 1 base and 2 bases, in that order; junction bases with no gene match: 2. The germline V gene has CDR1 LGHDT and CDR2 YNNKEL (reference sequence). The CDR3 loop spans 17 amino acids. For the CDR3, the DNA is TGTGCCAGCAGCCAAGGACTAGCGGGGGGGGTCACAGATACGCAGTATTTT. Protein product: CASSQGLAGGVTDTQYF.

The CDR3 reads CASSVQGTEAFF. The CDR3 nucleotides read TGCGCCAGCAGCGTACAGGGCACTGAAGCTTTCTTT. The rearrangement joins TRBV5-1 to TRBJ1-1; tentatively, D is TRBD1 (6 bases). Germline V lookup: CDR1 SGHRS, CDR2 YFSETQ. V gave up 4 bases and J gave up 4 bases, with 8 bases separating them. This CDR3 is 12 amino acids long.

The chain uses TRBV30 and TRBJ1-2; 12 bases line up with TRBD1. The CDR3 covers 14 residues. Germline V lookup: CDR1 GTSNPN, CDR2 SVGIG (reference sequence). Trimming removed 5 bases from V and 5 bases from J; junction bases left unmatched: 6. The chain's CDR3 is CAWAGQGALYGYTF. Here the CDR3 DNA reads TGTGCCTGGGCGGGACAGGGGGCGCTTTATGGCTACACCTTC.

V usage is TRBV2 and J usage is TRBJ2-7; D is possibly TRBD2 (6 bases). Looked up from germline, CDR1 is SNHLY and CDR2 is FYNNEI. V shed 8 bases and J shed 1 base, with 15 bases lying between them. CDR3 length: 14 amino acids. In DNA, the CDR3 is TGTGCCAGCCGTTACTCCGGGAGTTCCTACGAGCAGTACTTC. The encoded protein is CASRYSGSSYEQYF.

The rearrangement uses TRBV7-3 and TRBJ2-7, with 8 bases lining up with TRBD2. J gave up 3 bases and V 5 bases, and 12 bases lay outside the gene matches. Germline V gives CDR1 SGHTA, CDR2 FQGTGA. CDR3 length: 16 amino acids. The CDR3 loop reads CASSPAAGASLYEQYF. The CDR3, as DNA: TGTGCCAGCAGCCCAGCAGCGGGAGCGAGTCTCTACGAGCAGTACTTC.

The chain uses TRBV18 and TRBJ2-1; maybe TRBD1 (7 bases). The germline V gene has CDR1 KGHSH and CDR2 LQKENI. CDR3 length equals 15 residues. The V gene lost 2 bases and the J gene lost 4 bases, with 12 bases spanning the gap. CDR3 residues: CASSPGGTVYNEQFF. For the CDR3, the DNA is TGTGCCAGCTCACCAGGGGGGACAGTGTACAATGAGCAGTTCTTC.

The chain recombines TRBV5-1 with TRBJ2-1, with TRBD1 identical over 11 bases. Trimming cost V 4 bases and J 7 bases; bases outside gene matches: 4. The germline gives CDR1 SGHRS, CDR2 YFSETQ. This CDR3 region has 14 residues. The CDR3: CASSPDRGPNEQFF. The CDR3 DNA reads TGCGCCAGCAGCCCGGACAGGGGGCCGAATGAGCAGTTCTTC.

The rearrangement links TRBV5-4 to TRBJ2-1, with 7 bases identical to TRBD2. The CDR3 runs 17 residues. The V and J ends lost 0 bases and 2 bases, in that order; junction bases with no gene match: 8. The germline V gene has CDR1 SGHNT and CDR2 YYREEE (reference sequence). CDR3 sequence: CASSLAAGVGPYNEQFF. As DNA, the CDR3 is TGTGCCAGCAGCTTGGCGGCGGGAGTCGGTCCCTACAATGAGCAGTTCTTC. The complete variable domain, with remaining parts taken from reference TRBV5-4 and TRBJ2-1, reads ETGVTQSPTHLIKTRGQQVTLRCSSQSGHNTVSWYQQALGQGPQFIFQYYREEENGRGNFPPRFSGLQFPNYSSELNVNALELDDSALYLCASSLAAGVGPYNEQFFGPGTRLTVL.

V and J are TRBV9 and TRBJ2-5; possible D gene TRBD2, 6 bases. The CDR3 spans 14 residues. V lost 3 bases to trimming and J lost 5 bases, with 14 bases between them. In germline, CDR1 is SGDLS, CDR2 YYNGEE. The CDR3: CASSEQEGRETQYF. The DNA of the CDR3 is TGTGCCAGCAGCGAACAGGAGGGCCGTGAGACCCAGTACTTC.

The V call is TRBV4-2, the J call TRBJ2-7; 9 nucleotides match TRBD1. The germline V gene encodes CDR1 LGHNA and CDR2 YNFKEQ. The V and J ends lost 3 bases and 4 bases, in that order; junction bases with no gene match: 10. This CDR3 region has 16 residues. In DNA, the CDR3 is TGTGCCAGCAGCCACGGGACCGGGACAGGGAAGTACGAGCAGTACTTC. Translating gives CASSHGTGTGKYEQYF.

The V gene is TRBV3-1 (or the pseudogene TRBV3-2), the J gene TRBJ2-5; weak D call: TRBD2 (5 bases). Trimming left V 2 bases short and J 7 bases short, with 14 bases between. CDR1 is LGHDT and CDR2 is YNNKEL in the germline V gene (reference sequence). The CDR3 has 14 residues. Here the CDR3 reads CASSQTSRERTQYF. The CDR3 DNA is TGTGCCAGCAGCCAAACTAGTCGGGAACGGACCCAGTACTTC.

J is TRBJ1-1 and V is TRBV20-1; D remains ambiguous. V lost 6 bases and J lost 1, with 6 bases in between. The CDR3 has 11 amino acids. Germline CDR1 DFQATT, CDR2 SNEGSKA (reference sequence). The CDR3 sequence: CSAQKNTEAFF. Written as DNA, the CDR3 is TGCAGTGCCCAGAAGAACACTGAAGCTTTCTTT.

This chain links TRBV6-5 with TRBJ2-2, with 10 bases lining up with TRBD2. Germline CDR1 is MNHEY and CDR2 is SVGAGI. The V gene end was trimmed by 4 bases and the J gene end by 1 base; junction bases not matched to a gene: 3. This CDR3 has 16 amino acids. CDR3 sequence reads: CASSSPSGRNTGELFF. The CDR3 bases are TGTGCCAGCAGTTCCCCTAGCGGGAGGAACACCGGGGAGCTGTTTTTT.

The J gene is TRBJ1-1, the V gene TRBV18; tentatively, D is TRBD1 (6 bases). Germline lookup yields CDR1 KGHSH and CDR2 LQKENI. The V and J ends lost 5 bases and 7 bases respectively, with 11 bases between them. The CDR3 consists of 12 residues. This chain's CDR3 is CASSGPGVEAFF. As DNA, the CDR3 is TGTGCCAGCTCAGGACCAGGGGTTGAAGCTTTCTTT.

This chain joins TRBV9 and TRBJ2-1; 8 bases are shared with TRBD2. V shed 0 bases and J 1 base; nucleotides not matched to a gene: 6. Germline assignment: CDR1 SGDLS and CDR2 YYNGEE. The CDR3 loop spans 17 amino acids. CDR3 nucleotides: TGTGCCAGCAGCGTAGCGAGTGTAGCGGGGTCCTACAATGAGCAGTTCTTC. Its translation: CASSVASVAGSYNEQFF.

V gene TRBV25-1 combines with J gene TRBJ1-2; 9 bases fit TRBD1. The germline V gene has CDR1 MGHDK and CDR2 SYGVNS. Trimming cost V 5 bases and J 4 bases; bases outside gene matches: 5. The CDR3 contains 14 residues. The CDR3 protein is CASSLTGGSYGYTF. The CDR3 DNA follows: TGTGCCAGCAGTTTGACAGGGGGGTCCTATGGCTACACCTTC.

This clone was seen a single time. The chain recombines TRBV6-6 with TRBJ1-5, with unresolved D. Trimming removed 6 bases from V and 4 bases from J, with 10 bases in between. Germline lookup yields CDR1 MNHNY and CDR2 SVGAGI (reference sequence). CDR3 length: 13 amino acids. The chain's CDR3 is CASRSEGNQPQHF. The DNA of the CDR3 is TGTGCCAGCAGATCGGAGGGAAATCAGCCCCAGCATTTT.

This chain links TRBV21-1 with TRBJ2-1; TRBD2, the table's D call, was not compared with the DNA. TRBV21-1 is a recognized pseudogene. This CDR3 region has 19 residues. In DNA form, the CDR3 reads TGTGCCAGCAGCAAAGGGGTAGCGGGAGGGCCTTTGCGTTACAATGAGCAGTTCTTC. Its protein is CASSKGVAGGPLRYNEQFF.

This clone was found once. The rearrangement uses TRBV4-1 and TRBJ1-1; TRBD1 matches 10 bases. This CDR3 region has 14 residues. V shed 3 bases and J 3 bases; nucleotides not matched to a gene: 1. Germline V gene lookup returns CDR1 MGHRA and CDR2 YSYEKL. The CDR3 reads CASSQTGGDTEAFF. The CDR3 DNA reads as TGCGCCAGCAGCCAGACAGGGGGCGACACTGAAGCTTTCTTT.

This clone was picked up many times. The chain employs TRBV19 and TRBJ2-7; D might be TRBD2 (5 bases). Per germline, CDR1 LNHDA and CDR2 SQIVND (reference sequence). The V end was cut by 4 bases, the J end by 2 bases, with 9 bases between. The CDR3 spans 13 residues. CDR3 sequence (DNA): TGTGCCAGTAGTAGAGGGCCTGCCTACGAGCAGTACTTC. Translating gives CASSRGPAYEQYF.

The rearrangement joins TRBV14 to TRBJ2-5, with D perhaps TRBD1 (5 bases). V gave up 0 bases and J gave up 2 bases, with 7 bases separating them. Germline CDR1 and CDR2: SGHDN and FVKESK. The CDR3 totals 14 residues. CDR3 amino acids: CASSQETEQETQYF. DNA of the CDR3: TGTGCCAGCAGCCAAGAGACAGAACAAGAGACCCAGTACTTC.

This clone was seen more than once but under ten times. The chain carries TRBV5-4 and TRBJ1-2; D gene ambiguous. Trimming removed 5 bases at V and 6 bases at J, with 14 bases between. This CDR3 spans 13 amino acids. The germline CDR1 and CDR2 sequences are SGHNT and YYREEE (reference sequence). In nucleotides, the CDR3 is TGTGCCAGCAGTCCCTCCCCCGGTCATGGCTACACCTTC. Translation: CASSPSPGHGYTF.

The chain joins TRBV19 to TRBJ1-2; a weak D match, TRBD1 (6 bases). The CDR3 is 15 amino acids. V was cut by 7 bases and J by 8 bases, with 23 bases left in between. Germline V gene sequence: CDR1 LNHDA, CDR2 SQIVND (reference sequence). The CDR3 region is CASNHDRMGVPGYTF. CDR3 DNA sequence: TGTGCCAGTAACCACGACAGGATGGGCGTGCCGGGCTACACCTTC. Complete variable domain (other parts from reference TRBV19 and TRBJ1-2): DGGITQSPKYLFRKEGQNVTLSCEQNLNHDAMYWYRQDPGQGLRLIYYSQIVNDFQKGDIAEGYSVSREKKESFPLTVTSAQKNPTAFYLCASNHDRMGVPGYTFGSGTRLTVV.

This clone was observed a few times. The chain employs TRBV7-9 and TRBJ2-1; 10 nucleotides line up with TRBD2. CDR1 and CDR2 from the germline V gene are SEHNR and FQNEAQ (reference sequence). The CDR3 length is 15 residues. Trimming cost V 3 bases and J 5 bases; bases outside gene matches: 4. CDR3 in amino acids: CASSFLAGENNEQFF. The CDR3 region has the DNA TGTGCCAGCAGCTTTCTAGCGGGAGAGAACAATGAGCAGTTCTTC.

V gene TRBV10-3 combines with J gene TRBJ1-1, with 9 positions matching TRBD1. Germline loops: CDR1 ENHRY, CDR2 SYGVKD. The CDR3 has 14 residues. Trimming cost V 7 bases and J 2 bases; bases outside gene matches: 5. Here the CDR3 reads CAITGTGTNTEAFF. The CDR3 nucleotides read TGTGCCATCACCGGGACAGGGACCAACACTGAAGCTTTCTTT.

The chain uses TRBV6-2 or TRBV6-3 and TRBJ2-7; 10 bases fit TRBD1. The CDR3 covers 15 residues. Germline-derived CDR1 and CDR2 are MNHEY and SVGEGT. The trim removed 2 bases at V and 4 bases at J, leaving 5 bases unmatched. CDR3 coding DNA: TGTGCCAGCAGTTACACCGGGACAGGGGCATACGAGCAGTACTTC. This codes for CASSYTGTGAYEQYF.

The CDR3 loop reads CASSPTGGPNEKLFF. Written as DNA, the CDR3 is TGTGCCAGCTCACCGACAGGGGGCCCTAATGAAAAACTGTTTTTT. The chain links TRBV18 to TRBJ1-4; 10 bases agree with TRBD1. With 3 bases clipped from V and 3 bases from J, the junction kept 1 base outside the gene matches. Germline CDR1 reads KGHSH; CDR2 reads LQKENI. The CDR3 is 15 amino acids.

This clone occurred once. This chain joins TRBV6-5 and TRBJ1-1; tentatively, D is TRBD1 (5 bases). V dropped 0 bases and J dropped 5 bases, with 10 bases sitting between them. Per the germline V gene, CDR1 is MNHEY and CDR2 is SVGAGI. CDR3 length: 14 amino acids. The CDR3 nucleotides read TGTGCCAGCAGTTACTCAAGGACACGGACTGAAGCTTTCTTT. Its protein product is CASSYSRTRTEAFF.